This T cell receptor beta chain was sequenced during a study of vaccination effects on CD4 cells after COVID-19. TCRdb's table, derived via immunoSEQ multiplex PCR, lists solely in-frame clones and lacks some. The sample holds tens of thousands of clones, around 72% seen once. Trimming cost V 4 bases and J 1 base, with 14 bases left between them. Per the germline V gene, CDR1 is LNHNV and CDR2 is YYDKDF (reference sequence). This CDR3 has 15 amino acids. Note on this clone: Its antigen remains unidentified.

Before sequencing, viral peptide pools were used by the ViraFEST assay to expand antigen-specific CD4+ T cells. On roughly day 10 of culture, CD4+ T cells were separated out. A positive SARS-CoV-2 PCR test fell between March and December 2020. The receptor's source is a human donor who had a prior SARS-CoV-2 infection. Sample: CD4+ T cells from PBMCs cultured with HCoV-NL63 spike peptides, taken before COVID-19 vaccination. The chain uses TRBV15 and TRBJ2-7, with D uncertain. CDR3 sequence reads: CATSNPGIFSYEQYF. Here the CDR3 DNA reads TGTGCCACCAGCAACCCAGGTATTTTTTCCTACGAGCAGTACTTC.